The entry below describes one TCR beta chain. The sample holds one count of this clone. No antigen is known for it. No quality values exist for individual bases; no much larger clone is one base distant. The donors were healthy, HIV-negative adults who had no recently reported acute infections or vaccinations. Every donor was a Caucasian adult residing in Nashville, Tennessee, USA. CD4+ T cells were enriched by magnetic negative selection; naive cells were then positively selected on CD45RA, and the negative fraction formed the memory subset. After blood collection by leukapheresis, PBMCs were isolated using Ficoll-Histopaque density gradient centrifugation and then cryopreserved in the vapor phase of liquid nitrogen. Analytical flow cytometry was used to check the purity and quantity of each magnetically sorted T cell population. Each sorted fraction had its genomic DNA isolated and then quantified by UV absorbance on a Nanodrop 2000c.

CDR1 and CDR2 are read off the germline V gene as ENHRY and SYGVKD. Trimming takes 6 bases off V and 3 bases off J; junction bases not matched to a gene: 3. Counted from cysteine to phenylalanine, this CDR3 has 13 amino acids. Only CDR3 DNA is held: 39 bases, read in frame from base 1. This entry belongs to a study of shared clonotypes between healthy human individuals (dated by TCRdb to 2020 to 2022). About the full investigation: Two women and three men aged 18 to 49 years were included in the cohort. To increase sequencing depth and limit assay-specific biases, TCR repertoire library preparation and sequencing were carried out by different laboratories using diverse techniques. For each donor, CD4 naive and CD4 memory were each run on three plates, CD8 naive on two plates, and CD8 memory on one plate. The study deeply sequenced blood TCR repertoires of about 5 healthy adults to estimate repertoire size and the extent of clonotype sharing between individuals. Leukapheresis yielded between about 0.85 and 9 billion PBMCs per donor.

Using the deep immunoSEQ assay, multiplex PCR amplified TCR CDR3 regions from genomic DNA. For each cell subset, the extracted genomic DNA was distributed evenly across all wells of several immunoSEQ 96-well plates, and each plate served as one replicate. Each replicate PCR for sorted subsets received about 180 ng genomic DNA, equal to about 30,000 T cell genomes. Purified libraries were measured with a Qubit 3.0 fluorometer, size-checked on a Bioanalyzer 2100, and measured again with the KAPA Library Quantification kit. A separate single-read 150-cycle Illumina NextSeq 550 flow cell was used to sequence each immunoSEQ 96-well plate. The study's processing was this. The immunoSEQ output contained only junctional sequences without quality scores, so filtering could not match that applied to full-length reads. To assign V/J genes and CDR3, sequences were annotated using PyIR, a Python wrapper for IgBLAST v1.9, with IMGT germline references. Any read was removed if the V/J assignment was weak (E-value above 1e-6), the CDR3 was missing, or the read contained stop codons, out-of-frame junctions, or ambiguous translated residues. V3J clonotypes were defined as sequences sharing the same inferred V gene, J gene, and CDR3 amino acid sequence. To compute the percentage overlap between repertoires, the number of shared unique clonotypes was divided by the size of the smaller repertoire. RTK rarefaction, the Chao1 estimator, and Recon v2.1 estimates of unobserved clonotypes were used to assess repertoire richness. Generation probabilities were computed with OLGA for all TCRbeta clonotypes obtained by the gDNA method from a few donors. Entries here come from immuneACCESS through TCRdb and include only in-frame sequences with V and J called. Some clones fail to appear in such tables; in the studies checked, an unresolved V gene covers under half of the shortfall, and the cause of the remainder is unknown. V, J and clone size are taken as reported in that table, and D and trimming were inferred from the DNA itself. In all, the sample holds nearly 1 million clones, and over 60% of those were seen once. The ten largest clones take up nearly 1.5% of the sample.

Broader findings and caveats from the paper: Incomplete sequencing was indicated by rarefaction of sorted-subset datasets, despite the large sequencing depth. Compared with non-shared clonotypes, clonotypes shared by all four sorted-subset donors had higher generation probabilities. The small number of donors limited the genetic and exposure-history diversity represented. Pairwise subsampling led to the expectation that sequencing depth would affect the degree of clonotype sharing among donors. Sampling was restricted to blood, and TCR repertoires in tissues likely differ from the TCR repertoires found in blood. Sharing across several donors was observed for approximately 5% of naive CD4, 3.5% of naive CD8, around 2.5% of memory CD4, and less than 0.45% of memory CD8 clonotypes. Larger estimated clonotype richness was generally found for naive subsets than for memory subsets.

The sequence derives from a man aged 18 to 35 in good health. Source material: memory CD4+ T cells sorted from blood. The cell subset or site label of this sample denotes: CD45RA-negative fraction. The rearrangement joined TRBV10-3 to TRBJ2-7; the junction holds 9 bases that match TRBD2. The DNA reads TGTGCCATCAGGGAGCGGGGGGACTACGAGCAGTACTTC. It translates to CAIRERGDYEQYF.